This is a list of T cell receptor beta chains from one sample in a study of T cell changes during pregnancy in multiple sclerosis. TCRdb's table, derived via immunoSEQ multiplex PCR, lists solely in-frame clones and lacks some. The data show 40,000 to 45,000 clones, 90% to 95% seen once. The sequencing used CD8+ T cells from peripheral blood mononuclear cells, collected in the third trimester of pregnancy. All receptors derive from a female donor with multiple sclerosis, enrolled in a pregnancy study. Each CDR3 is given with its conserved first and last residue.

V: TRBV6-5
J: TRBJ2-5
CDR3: CASSYSSREETQYF

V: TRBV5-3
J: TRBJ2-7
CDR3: CARGTGLTYEQYF

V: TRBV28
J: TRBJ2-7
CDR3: CASSTTGDEQYF

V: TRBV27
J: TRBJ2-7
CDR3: CASSLRGSYEQYF

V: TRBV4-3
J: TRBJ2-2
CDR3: CASSQAGLLINTGELFF

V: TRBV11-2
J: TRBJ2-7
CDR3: CASSSQGYEQYF

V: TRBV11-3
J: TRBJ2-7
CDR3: CASSLDPQGGEAYEQYF

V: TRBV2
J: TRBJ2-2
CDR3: CASRRRGGTGELFF

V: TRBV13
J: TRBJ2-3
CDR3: CASSSTTGSTDTQYF

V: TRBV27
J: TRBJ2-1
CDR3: CASRLAGGLNEQFF

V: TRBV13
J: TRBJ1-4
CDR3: CASSSSQGALNEKLFF

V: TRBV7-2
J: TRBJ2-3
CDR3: CASSPRTIGRVTDTQYF

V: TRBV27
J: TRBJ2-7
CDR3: CASSSSRTGGQDYEQYF

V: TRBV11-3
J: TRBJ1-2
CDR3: CASSQGDANYGYTF

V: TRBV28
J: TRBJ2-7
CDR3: CASSWGEGYEQYF

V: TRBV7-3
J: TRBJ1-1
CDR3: CASSLNSNTEAFF

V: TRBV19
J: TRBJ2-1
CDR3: CASKFGGDNNEQFF

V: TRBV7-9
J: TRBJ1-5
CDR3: CASSLAGGSNQPQHF

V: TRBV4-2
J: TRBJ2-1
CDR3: CASSPHGGRTSYNEQFF

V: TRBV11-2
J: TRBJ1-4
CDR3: CASSGTGTNEKLFF

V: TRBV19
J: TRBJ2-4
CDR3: CASSMNGGREDIQYF

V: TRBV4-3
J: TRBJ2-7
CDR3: CASSQDRGLYEQYF

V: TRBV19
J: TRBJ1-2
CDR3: CASRRQGASYGYTF

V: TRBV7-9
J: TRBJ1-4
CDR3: CASSLKAGGTGDDDEKLFF

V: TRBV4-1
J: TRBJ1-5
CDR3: CASSQVQGISNQPQHF

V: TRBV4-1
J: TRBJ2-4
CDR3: CASSRGTGRAKNIQYF

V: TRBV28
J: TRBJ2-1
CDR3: CASTWQTGWNEQFF

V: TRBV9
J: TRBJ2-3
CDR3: CASSVAGQVTDTQYF

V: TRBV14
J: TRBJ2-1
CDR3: CASSGPPAGLNNEQFF

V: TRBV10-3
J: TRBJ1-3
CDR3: CAISDAGGENTIYF

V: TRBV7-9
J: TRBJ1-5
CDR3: CASSAQGVVGQPQHF

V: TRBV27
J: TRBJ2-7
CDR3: CASSRDSSYEQYF

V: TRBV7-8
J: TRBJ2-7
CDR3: CASSLVRGSRYEQYF

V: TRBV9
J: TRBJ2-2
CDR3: CASSVETGGTGELFF

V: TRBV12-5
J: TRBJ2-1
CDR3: CASGLTTSGVREQFF

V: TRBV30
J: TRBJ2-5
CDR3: CAWWASGSETQYF

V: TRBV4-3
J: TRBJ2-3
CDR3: CASSQDPQGAVDTQYF

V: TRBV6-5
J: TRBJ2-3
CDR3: CASSFTGTDTQYF

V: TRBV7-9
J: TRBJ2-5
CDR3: CASSLSGGDETQYF

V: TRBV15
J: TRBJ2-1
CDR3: CATSTPGQAVYNEQFF

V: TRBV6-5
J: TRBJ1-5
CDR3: CASSYDIGQPQHF

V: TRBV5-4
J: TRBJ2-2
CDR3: CASSFIRGNTGELFF

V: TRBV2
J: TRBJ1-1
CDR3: CASSEALRNTEAFF

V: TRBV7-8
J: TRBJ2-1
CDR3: CASSLWSGQAGGEQFF

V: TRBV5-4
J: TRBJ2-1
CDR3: CASSSGLEQFF

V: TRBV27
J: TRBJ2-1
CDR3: CASTDSLYNEQFF

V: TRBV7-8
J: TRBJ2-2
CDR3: CASSGTRRSQELFF

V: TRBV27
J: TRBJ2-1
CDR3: CASSWGGLSNEQFF

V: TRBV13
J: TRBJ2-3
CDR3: CASRPQGARDTQYF